This T cell receptor (beta chain) was identified during a study of T cells in localized non-small cell lung cancer. Profiling relied on immunoSEQ multiplex PCR, and the TCRdb table lists in-frame clones only, not all of them. The data contain tens of thousands of clones, roughly 84% of them singletons. The V gene's germline CDR1 is WNHNN and CDR2 SYGVQD (reference sequence). CDR3 length: 15 amino acids. The germline V and J ends were trimmed by 0 bases and 8 bases, with 13 bases remaining between them. Comments on this clone: What it binds is not known.

Findings and caveats of the study: For the top 100 tumor clones, a median roughly 56 also appeared in adjacent lung. It was uninvolved adjacent lung that showed the highest T cell clonality, exceeding tumor.

The rearrangement links TRBV10-1 to TRBJ1-4; possibly TRBD1 for D (5 bases). The TCR sequence derives from a male donor aged 60 or older with stage I squamous cell lung carcinoma. Here the sequenced sample was peripheral blood, taken before any cancer treatment. CDR3 in DNA: TGCGCCAGCAGTGAGTCATTAGGGGAAGAGGAAAAACTGTTTTTT. Translating it yields CASSESLGEEEKLFF.